The 14 T cell receptor beta chains presented below share a single source sample, sequenced in a study of cytomegalovirus exposure and HLA in healthy donors. PCR was performed using 60 Vbeta and 13 Jbeta primers. Libraries were prepared by immunoSEQ multiplex PCR; TCRdb keeps only in-frame clonotypes and omits some of them. This sample has 200,000 or so clones, with around 80% found just once. Sequences were obtained from PBMCs. The receptors shown here come from a man younger than 35 in good health and CMV-seronegative.

In regard to this clone: Mismatch with germline at one junction end may stem from a read error. The chain employs TRBV7-9 and TRBJ1-2; D is ambiguous. There are 16 residues in the CDR3. Germline-derived CDR1 and CDR2 are SEHNR and FQNEAQ (reference sequence). The CDR3 region is CSSSFTDTARNYGYTF. The CDR3 region has the DNA TGTTCCAGCAGCTTTACAGACACCGCTCGTAACTATGGCTACACCTTC. Combining the CDR3 with reference TRBV7-9 and TRBJ1-2 gives the whole variable domain DTGVSQNPRHKITKRGQNVTFRCDPISEHNRLYWYRQTLGQGPEFLTYFQNEAQLEKSRLLSDRFSAERPKGSFSTLEIQRTEQGDSAMYLCSSSFTDTARNYGYTFGSGTRLTVV.

The chain links TRBV7-8 to TRBJ2-3; TRBD2 matches 7 bases. CDR1 is SGHVS, CDR2 FQNEAQ, per germline. The CDR3 sequence is 17 residues long. J lost 1 base, V lost 1 base, and 8 bases had no gene match. The chain's CDR3 is CASSLVRSGVGTDTQYF. In DNA, the CDR3 is TGTGCCAGCAGCTTAGTCCGGAGCGGGGTCGGCACAGATACGCAGTATTTT.

DNA of the CDR3: TGTGCCAGCGGGGGACTAGCGGTTTACAATGAGCAGTTCTTC. Translated, it gives CASGGLAVYNEQFF. The chain uses TRBV27 and TRBJ2-1; 11 bases line up with TRBD2. Germline-derived CDR1 and CDR2 are MNHEY and SMNVEV (reference sequence). The CDR3 is made up of 14 amino acids. Trimming took 8 bases from V and 4 from J; bases not matched to a gene: 4.

About this clone itself: Its ends do not fully match the called genes, so a read error is possible. J is TRBJ1-1 and V is TRBV7-9, with 8 bases fitting TRBD1. The CDR3 loop spans 16 amino acids. Germline V CDR1 and CDR2: SEHNR, FQNEAQ (reference sequence). The CDR3 loop is CSSKDSFGQGHTEAFF. In DNA form, the CDR3 reads TGTTCCAGCAAAGACAGCTTCGGACAGGGACACACTGAAGCTTTCTTT.

The chain carries TRBV14 and TRBJ1-1; D is uncertain. The CDR3 extends over 13 amino acids. V gave up 1 base and J gave up 10 bases, with 13 bases separating them. The germline gives CDR1 SGHDN, CDR2 FVKESK. DNA of the CDR3: TGTGCCAGCAGCCAAGGGTCGCTATTTGTAGCTTTCTTT. Protein: CASSQGSLFVAFF.

V usage is TRBV5-1 and J usage is TRBJ2-5, with 8 bases that match TRBD2. Germline CDR1 SGHRS, CDR2 YFSETQ. The CDR3 length is 13 residues. The V segment lost 5 bases and the J segment 5 bases; nucleotides outside the gene matches: 5. CDR3 loop: CASRFSGIETQYF. The CDR3 nucleotides read TGCGCCAGCAGATTTAGCGGGATCGAGACCCAGTACTTC. Full variable domain (outside the CDR3, taken from reference TRBV5-1 and TRBJ2-5): KAGVTQTPRYLIKTRGQQVTLSCSPISGHRSVSWYQQTPGQGLQFLFEYFSETQRNKGNFPGRFSGRQFSNSRSEMNVSTLELGDSALYLCASRFSGIETQYFGPGTRLLVL.

This clone was recorded a few times. The V gene is TRBV11-2, the J gene TRBJ2-7, with 11 bases that match TRBD1. The V gene end was trimmed by 3 bases and the J gene end by 7 bases; junction bases not matched to a gene: 11. The CDR3 spans 16 residues. From germline, CDR1 is SGHAT and CDR2 FQNNGV. CDR3: CASSLPGTGGTREQYF. CDR3 DNA: TGTGCCAGCAGCTTGCCCGGGACAGGGGGAACAAGGGAGCAGTACTTC.

The chain combines TRBV5-5 with TRBJ2-1, with 9 bases matching TRBD2. V was clipped by 4 bases and J by 0 bases; unmatched bases: 2. CDR3 length: 15 residues. CDR1 and CDR2 (germline): SGHKS, YYEKEE (reference sequence). Here the CDR3 reads CASSLAGISYNEQFF. The CDR3 region has the DNA TGTGCCAGCAGCCTAGCGGGAATCTCCTACAATGAGCAGTTCTTC.

The gene calls are TRBV6-5 and TRBJ1-4, with D tentatively TRBD1 (6 bases). This CDR3 has 15 amino acids. Trimming removed 5 bases from V and 4 bases from J, with 14 bases in between. Germline V gene lookup returns CDR1 MNHEY and CDR2 SVGAGI. The CDR3 nucleotides read TGTGCCAGCAGTACTCTACAGGGTAGTAATGAAAAACTGTTTTTT. The encoded protein is CASSTLQGSNEKLFF.

The genes are TRBV30 and TRBJ1-5, with D possibly being TRBD1 (5 bases). CDR1 and CDR2 (germline): GTSNPN, SVGIG (reference sequence). This CDR3 is built from 15 residues. Trimming took off 4 bases at V and 2 bases at J, with 15 bases between the two ends. The CDR3 loop is CAWKASGVGNQPQHF. DNA of the CDR3: TGTGCCTGGAAGGCGTCGGGGGTTGGCAATCAGCCCCAGCATTTT.

This chain connects TRBV4-2 to TRBJ2-7, with 15 bases identical to TRBD2. This CDR3 has 16 amino acids. With 4 bases clipped from V and 2 bases from J, the junction kept 3 bases outside the gene matches. Germline V CDR1 and CDR2: LGHNA, YNFKEQ. CDR3 protein: CASSPGLAGGPYEQYF. The CDR3 nucleotides read TGTGCCAGCAGCCCGGGACTAGCGGGAGGTCCCTACGAGCAGTACTTC.

This clone has only a few counts. The CDR3 bases are TGTGCCAGCAGCTTGGACAGGAACTATGGCTACACCTTC. Its translation: CASSLDRNYGYTF. J is TRBJ1-2 and V is TRBV5-6; a possible D gene is TRBD1 (5 bases). The CDR3 totals 13 residues. With 0 bases removed from V and 2 bases from J, the gap between germline ends came to 5 bases. Germline assignment: CDR1 SGHDT and CDR2 YYEEEE. The full variable domain, with the rest looked up from reference TRBV5-6 and TRBJ1-2, is DAGVTQSPTHLIKTRGQQVTLRCSPKSGHDTVSWYQQALGQGPQFIFQYYEEEERQRGNFPDRFSGHQFPNYSSELNVNALLLGDSALYLCASSLDRNYGYTFGSGTRLTVV.

This clone was seen a handful of times. The chain couples TRBV6-1 to TRBJ1-3; D may be TRBD1 (5 bases). Trimming stripped 4 bases from V and 4 bases from J, with 11 bases between. CDR1 and CDR2 (germline): MNHNS, SASEGT. The CDR3 is 14 residues long. This CDR3 is CASSVYPGGNTIYF. CDR3 DNA sequence: TGTGCCAGCAGTGTCTATCCAGGGGGAAACACCATATATTTT.

A single count supports this clone. This rearrangement joins TRBV4-1 to TRBJ2-7, with 9 bases fitting TRBD1. The CDR3 extends over 15 amino acids. Germline CDR1 is MGHRA and CDR2 is YSYEKL. V lost 1 base and J lost 3; bases outside the gene matches: 4. The CDR3 DNA reads as TGCGCCAGCAGCCAAGTCAGGACAGGGGACTACGAGCAGTACTTC. It translates to CASSQVRTGDYEQYF.